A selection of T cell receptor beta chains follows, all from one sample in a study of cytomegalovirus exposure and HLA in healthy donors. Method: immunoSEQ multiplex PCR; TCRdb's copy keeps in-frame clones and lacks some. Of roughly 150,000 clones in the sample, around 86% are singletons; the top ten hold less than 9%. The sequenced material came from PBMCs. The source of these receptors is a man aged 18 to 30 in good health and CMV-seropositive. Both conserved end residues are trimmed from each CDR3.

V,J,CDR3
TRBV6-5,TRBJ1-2,ASGTVPNYGYT
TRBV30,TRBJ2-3,AWSHSTSGSDTQY
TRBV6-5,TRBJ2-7,ASSYLPAGKSYEQY
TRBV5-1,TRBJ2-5,ASSLAGQGEETQY
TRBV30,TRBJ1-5,AWSMLANQPQH
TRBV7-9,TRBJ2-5,ASSQGVWQGVEETQY
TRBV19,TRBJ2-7,ASSISRPGAPTEQY
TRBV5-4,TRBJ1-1,ASSSGSLPNTEAF
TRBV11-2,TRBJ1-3,AGREVSGNTIY
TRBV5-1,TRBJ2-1,ASSQTGTGGLNEQF
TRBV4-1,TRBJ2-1,ASSQTGLDYNEQF
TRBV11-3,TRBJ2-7,ASSPGRGGSAYEQY
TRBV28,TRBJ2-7,ASSSRVSSYEQY
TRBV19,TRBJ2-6,ASSDRGSGANVLT
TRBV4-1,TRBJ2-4,ASSQGQGADIQY
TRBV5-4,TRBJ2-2,ASSLVGASNTGELF
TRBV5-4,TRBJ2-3,ASSLLTGGITDTQY
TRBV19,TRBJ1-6,ASSRGLSSYNSPLH
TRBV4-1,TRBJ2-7,ASSHTSGSYEQY
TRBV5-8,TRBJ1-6,ASSSTDRGRNSPLH
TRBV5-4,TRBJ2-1,ASSFGTGSYNEQF
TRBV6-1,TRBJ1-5,ASSGPFGASNQPQH
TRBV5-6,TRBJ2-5,ASSKTAGAGETQY
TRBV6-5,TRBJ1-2,ASSPGGASLNGYT
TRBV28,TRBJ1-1,ASSLWGRSNTEAF
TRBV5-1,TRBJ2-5,ASSLVRGETQY
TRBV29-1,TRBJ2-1,SVARGTGGGPQF
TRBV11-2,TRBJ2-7,ASSLKAPGTSYEQY
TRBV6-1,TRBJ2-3,ASSTSGVPTDTQY
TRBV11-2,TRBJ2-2,ASSLDIVAGVSLF
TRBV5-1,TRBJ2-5,ASSLRGYEETQY
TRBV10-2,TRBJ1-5,ASSDWHHSNQPQH
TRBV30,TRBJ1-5,AWRLQGVYNQPQH
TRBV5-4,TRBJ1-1,ASSDLDSEAF
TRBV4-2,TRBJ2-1,ASSQGSSGGDNEQF
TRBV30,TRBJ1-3,AWTEGRSSGNTIY
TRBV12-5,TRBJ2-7,ASGLVGFARTGLYEQY
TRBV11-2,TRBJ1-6,ASSLGQGGSPLH
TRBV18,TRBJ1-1,ASSPLRGLNTEAF
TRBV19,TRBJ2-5,ASSAYLAGGQETQY
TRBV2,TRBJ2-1,ASSEDGLSSYNEQF
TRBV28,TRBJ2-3,ASIENSNTDTQY
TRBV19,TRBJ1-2,ASSIDASGSFYGYT
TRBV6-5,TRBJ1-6,ASSSLGSVNSPLH
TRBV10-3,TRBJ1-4,ATAYRGTNEKLF
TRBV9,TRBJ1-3,ASSVQPGQGSSGNTIY
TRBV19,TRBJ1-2,ASSREFYGYT
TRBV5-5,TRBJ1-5,ASSLVGGSSNQPQH
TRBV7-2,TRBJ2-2,ASSPTGTNTGELF
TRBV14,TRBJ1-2,ASSQDWAAPGGYT
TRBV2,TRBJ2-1,ASRGPLALGVNEQF
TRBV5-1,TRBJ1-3,ASSWDRGGGNTIY
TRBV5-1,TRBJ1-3,ASSSWTGKRGNTIY